Below are 27 T cell receptor beta chains sequenced from a single sample in a study of shared clonotypes between healthy human individuals. Some clones are missing from TCRdb's copy, which holds only in-frame ones; the method was immunoSEQ multiplex PCR. The repertoire includes fewer than 600,000 clones, 79% of them detected once, and about an eighth sits in the top ten. Sequencing used PBMCs. These receptors were obtained from a woman in her thirties or forties in good health. Some clones in this sample may be carry-over from other donors' samples.

Details on this clone: The junction shows a germline mismatch at one end, possibly a read error. CDR3 bases: TGTGTCTGGAGTCGGGACAGGGGGCGAGCGGGCTACACCTTC. Protein: CVWSRDRGRAGYTF. The chain uses TRBV30 and TRBJ1-2; 12 bases are a match to TRBD1. This CDR3 has 14 amino acids. CDR1 and CDR2 (germline): GTSNPN, SVGIG (reference sequence).

J is TRBJ1-4 and V is TRBV6-1; D gene ambiguous. This CDR3 is built from 13 residues. The germline V and J ends were trimmed by 11 bases and 4 bases, with 14 bases remaining between them. CDR1 is MNHNS and CDR2 is SASEGT in the germline V gene. The CDR3 region is CAGGGDVNEKLFF. The CDR3 bases are TGTGCCGGAGGTGGAGACGTTAATGAAAAACTGTTTTTT.

V gene TRBV19 combines with J gene TRBJ2-5, with 8 bases lining up with TRBD2. With 4 bases clipped from V and 4 bases from J, the junction kept 5 bases outside the gene matches. Looked up from germline, CDR1 is LNHDA and CDR2 is SQIVND (reference sequence). The CDR3 is 14 amino acids. Here the CDR3 reads CASSTSGSLETQYF. CDR3 bases: TGTGCCAGTAGTACCAGCGGGAGTCTAGAGACCCAGTACTTC.

This clone was recorded a few times. The chain is built from TRBV7-2 and TRBJ1-2, with TRBD1 identical over 8 bases. The CDR3 loop spans 15 amino acids. Germline V gene data show CDR1 as SGHTA and CDR2 as FQGNSA. V shed 3 bases, J shed 3 bases, and the junction held 6 bases outside the gene matches. The CDR3 region is CASSFGQGEYYGYTF. CDR3 DNA sequence: TGTGCCAGCAGCTTTGGACAGGGTGAATACTATGGCTACACCTTC.

The chain is built from TRBV9 and TRBJ2-5; no definite D call. Germline V lookup: CDR1 SGDLS, CDR2 YYNGEE. V was clipped by 7 bases and J by 6 bases, with 7 bases between them. The CDR3 has 10 amino acids. DNA for the CDR3: TGTGCCAGCGGTGGAAAGACCCAGTACTTC. This encodes CASGGKTQYF.

This clone has more than one count but fewer than ten. The gene calls are TRBV6-5 and TRBJ1-1; the D gene is possibly TRBD1 (5 bases). The ends were cut back, 6 bases at V and 7 bases at J, with 12 bases in the middle. Per the germline V gene, CDR1 is MNHEY and CDR2 is SVGAGI. The length of the CDR3 is 12 residues. Here the CDR3 DNA reads TGTGCCAGCAGCCAAAACAGGCTTGAAGCTTTCTTT. It encodes CASSQNRLEAFF.

The V gene is TRBV11-3, the J gene TRBJ2-7, with D possibly being TRBD2 (6 bases). Per the germline V gene, CDR1 is SGHNT and CDR2 is YENEEA. The CDR3 sequence is 14 residues long. Trimming took off 3 bases at V and 0 bases at J, with 9 bases between the two ends. CDR3 nucleotides: TGTGCCAGCAGCTTCCGCGGGGACTCCTACGAGCAGTACTTC. Protein product: CASSFRGDSYEQYF. The whole variable domain, filled in from reference TRBV11-3 and TRBJ2-7, reads EAGVVQSPRYKIIEKKQPVAFWCNPISGHNTLYWYLQNLGQGPELLIRYENEEAVDDSQLPKDRFSAERLKGVDSTLKIQPAELGDSAVYLCASSFRGDSYEQYFGPGTRLTVT.

CDR3 in DNA: TGCAGCGTTGAAGGGTGGGGAGGGAATGAGCAGTTCTTC. As protein: CSVEGWGGNEQFF. The chain carries TRBV29-1 and TRBJ2-1, with TRBD2 identical over 7 bases. Germline V gene data show CDR1 as SQVTM and CDR2 as ANQGSEA. CDR3 length: 13 amino acids. The V and J ends lost 1 base and 7 bases, in that order; junction bases with no gene match: 4.

This sequence joins TRBV11-2 and TRBJ2-3, with TRBD1 matching 7 bases. Germline V gene lookup returns CDR1 SGHAT and CDR2 FQNNGV. This CDR3 contains 15 residues. With V trimmed by 5 bases and J by 1 base, 6 bases remained unmatched. The CDR3, as DNA: TGTGCCAGCAGCACCTACAGGGGAGGCACAGATACGCAGTATTTT. Amino acids: CASSTYRGGTDTQYF.

The rearrangement links TRBV18 to TRBJ2-3, with D hard to call. Germline loops: CDR1 KGHSH, CDR2 LQKENI. The CDR3 extends over 14 amino acids. With 2 bases removed from V and 0 bases from J, the gap between germline ends came to 6 bases. CDR3 bases: TGTGCCAGCTCACCAGAAGGCAGCACAGATACGCAGTATTTT. It specifies CASSPEGSTDTQYF.

This chain joins TRBV5-1 and TRBJ1-1; no clear D. The ends were cut back, 0 bases at V and 4 bases at J, with 16 bases in the middle. CDR3 length: 16 amino acids. Germline V gives CDR1 SGHRS, CDR2 YFSETQ. CDR3 in amino acids: CASSLGSLGGGTEAFF. CDR3 DNA sequence: TGCGCCAGCAGCTTGGGGAGTCTGGGAGGAGGCACTGAAGCTTTCTTT.

The rearrangement joins TRBV6-1 to TRBJ2-7; 7 nucleotides agree with TRBD1. J lost 7 bases, V lost 6 bases, and 12 bases had no gene match. There are 14 residues in the CDR3. Germline values: CDR1 MNHNS, CDR2 SASEGT. Here the CDR3 DNA reads TGTGCCAGCAGATTGACAGGGATTGGGGAAGAGCAGTACTTC. Encoded protein: CASRLTGIGEEQYF.

The CDR3 here is CASSQGLWYGYTF. CDR3 DNA: TGTGCCAGCAGCCAGGGGTTGTGGTATGGCTACACCTTC. The V call is TRBV6-6, the J call TRBJ1-2; D may be TRBD1 (6 bases). The germline gives CDR1 MNHNY, CDR2 SVGAGI (reference sequence). The V end was cut by 6 bases, the J end by 5 bases, with 13 bases between. This CDR3 comprises 13 residues.

The chain recombines TRBV6-5 with TRBJ2-2, with 7 positions matching TRBD1. CDR3 length: 16 amino acids. V lost 0 bases to trimming and J lost 0 bases; unmatched junction nucleotides: 1. Per germline, CDR1 MNHEY and CDR2 SVGAGI. CDR3 region: CASSYSGTANTGELFF. In DNA form, the CDR3 reads TGTGCCAGCAGTTACTCAGGGACAGCGAACACCGGGGAGCTGTTTTTT.

The chain has TRBV5-1 and TRBJ2-1; no reliable D call. The length of the CDR3 is 13 residues. Germline V lookup: CDR1 SGHRS, CDR2 YFSETQ. V dropped 0 bases and J dropped 5 bases, with 6 bases sitting between them. The CDR3 region has the DNA TGCGCCAGCAGCTTGGGAATGAACAATGAGCAGTTCTTC. Translation gives CASSLGMNNEQFF.

The V call is TRBV6-4, the J call TRBJ2-1; weak D call: TRBD1 (5 bases). V lost 6 bases and J lost 4, with 13 bases in between. The CDR3 has 14 amino acids. Germline values: CDR1 MRHNA, CDR2 SNTAGT. CDR3: CASSRDSAYNEQFF. The CDR3 DNA sequence: TGTGCCAGCAGCCGCGACAGCGCTTACAATGAGCAGTTCTTC.

The sample holds one count of this clone. This chain uses TRBV5-1 with TRBJ1-4, with D perhaps matching TRBD1 (5 bases). Germline V gene lookup returns CDR1 SGHRS and CDR2 YFSETQ. The V and J ends lost 0 bases and 7 bases respectively, with 13 bases between them. The CDR3 extends over 15 amino acids. The CDR3 sequence: CASSLAGIGGEKLFF. The CDR3 nucleotides are TGCGCCAGCAGCTTGGCCGGGATTGGGGGTGAAAAACTGTTTTTT. Complete variable domain (other parts from reference TRBV5-1 and TRBJ1-4): KAGVTQTPRYLIKTRGQQVTLSCSPISGHRSVSWYQQTPGQGLQFLFEYFSETQRNKGNFPGRFSGRQFSNSRSEMNVSTLELGDSALYLCASSLAGIGGEKLFFGSGTQLSVL.

This sequence joins TRBV6-4 and TRBJ1-1; TRBD1 matches 8 bases. V was pared by 0 bases and J by 3 bases, with 6 bases of the junction left unmatched. This CDR3 spans 16 amino acids. Germline CDR1 MRHNA, CDR2 SNTAGT. The CDR3 DNA follows: TGTGCCAGCAGTGACTCGAGTCAGGGGGCGGACACTGAAGCTTTCTTT. Amino acid sequence: CASSDSSQGADTEAFF.

This chain links TRBV28 with TRBJ2-7, with 7 bases identical to TRBD1. There are 14 residues in the CDR3. CDR1 and CDR2 (germline): MDHEN, SYDVKM. J was trimmed by 0 bases and V by 4 bases; bases with no gene match: 3. CDR3: CASSSGQSSYEQYF. The CDR3 DNA sequence: TGTGCCAGCAGTTCGGGACAGAGCTCCTACGAGCAGTACTTC.

The chain is built from TRBV5-1 and TRBJ1-2; no firm D call. The germline gives CDR1 SGHRS, CDR2 YFSETQ. Deletions cut 0 bases from V and 0 bases from J, with 6 bases between. The CDR3 length is 14 residues. CDR3 amino acids: CASSLDTANYGYTF. The CDR3 DNA reads TGCGCCAGCAGCTTGGACACAGCTAACTATGGCTACACCTTC.

The chain has TRBV6-5 and TRBJ2-7, with 9 nucleotides matching TRBD1. CDR3 length: 14 residues. Germline loops: CDR1 MNHEY, CDR2 SVGAGI. Unmatched junction bases numbered 3, after V lost 4 bases and J lost 2 bases. CDR3 nucleotide sequence: TGTGCCAGCAGTTCGGACAGGGGTCCCTACGAGCAGTACTTC. It translates to CASSSDRGPYEQYF.

The chain joins TRBV5-4 to TRBJ2-3; D is possibly TRBD1 (6 bases). Trimming left V 0 bases short and J 3 bases short, with 14 bases between. The germline V gene encodes CDR1 SGHNT and CDR2 YYREEE (reference sequence). CDR3 length equals 16 residues. CDR3: CASSLAMGARTDTQYF. The CDR3 DNA reads as TGTGCCAGCAGCTTGGCCATGGGGGCCAGGACAGATACGCAGTATTTT.

The CDR3 sequence is CASSEVVEASYEQYF. CDR3 nucleotides: TGTGCCAGCAGTGAAGTTGTGGAGGCCTCCTACGAGCAGTACTTC. The chain recombines TRBV6-1 with TRBJ2-7; perhaps TRBD2 as D (5 bases). The V and J ends lost 1 base and 0 bases respectively, with 10 bases between them. The germline V gene has CDR1 MNHNS and CDR2 SASEGT. CDR3 length: 15 amino acids.

The J gene is TRBJ2-3, the V gene TRBV2; D is unclear. Per the germline V gene, CDR1 is SNHLY and CDR2 is FYNNEI. The CDR3 is 11 residues long. The V end lost 6 bases, the J end lost 8 bases, and 9 bases lay between the germline ends. The CDR3 here is CASSAKGTQYF. CDR3 nucleotides: TGTGCCAGCAGCGCAAAGGGTACGCAGTATTTT.

As concerns this clone: A junction end diverges from the germline sequence, so it may reflect a read error. V usage is TRBV11-2 and J usage is TRBJ2-6, with D perhaps TRBD1 or TRBD2 (6 bases each). From germline, CDR1 is SGHAT and CDR2 FQNNGV. The CDR3 is made up of 16 amino acids. The CDR3 spells CASSQDGGTGANVLTF. The CDR3 DNA is TGCGCCAGCAGCCAAGATGGGGGGACAGGGGCCAACGTCCTGACTTTC.

J is TRBJ1-3 and V is TRBV27; 10 bases agree with TRBD1. The CDR3 extends over 15 amino acids. V lost 5 bases to trimming and J lost 3 bases; unmatched junction nucleotides: 4. Per the germline V gene, CDR1 is MNHEY and CDR2 is SMNVEV (reference sequence). CDR3 sequence (DNA): TGTGCCAGCAGTCCCGGGACAGGGGTTGGAAACACCATATATTTT. Translating gives CASSPGTGVGNTIYF.

The chain carries TRBV5-6 and TRBJ2-1; 7 bases line up with TRBD2. Unmatched junction bases numbered 16, after V lost 2 bases and J lost 5 bases. The germline V gene has CDR1 SGHDT and CDR2 YYEEEE. This CDR3 spans 18 amino acids. The CDR3 DNA sequence: TGTGCCAGCAGCTTCGATACGGCGGGAGTGCACAGTGACAATGAGCAGTTCTTC. It encodes CASSFDTAGVHSDNEQFF.